Below, 30 T cell receptor beta chains from the same sample are listed, as sequenced in a study of shared clonotypes between healthy human individuals. This table comes from immunoSEQ multiplex PCR, and its TCRdb copy is limited to in-frame clones, with some not included. The sample lists 2,500,000 or so clones, roughly nine tenths seen once, with around 0.14% in the top ten. Sequenced material: naive CD4+ T cells sorted from blood. Subset in this sample: CD45RA+ positively selected. The receptor source for this set is a man between 18 and 35 years old in good health.

V is TRBV6-6 and J is TRBJ1-2; 8 bases align to TRBD1. Germline V CDR1 and CDR2: MNHNY, SVGAGI (reference sequence). The length of the CDR3 is 16 residues. V lost 4 bases to trimming and J lost 0 bases; unmatched junction nucleotides: 7. The CDR3 DNA reads TGTGCCAGCAGTTTGGACAGGGAGGTATCTAACTATGGCTACACCTTC. As protein: CASSLDREVSNYGYTF.

The J gene is TRBJ2-7, the V gene TRBV7-4, with D unclear. V was trimmed by 3 bases and J by 0 bases, leaving 12 bases between them. The CDR3 has 15 residues. The germline CDR1 and CDR2 sequences are SGHVT and SQSDAQ. The CDR3, as DNA: TGTGCCAGCAGCTTGAATAGAACGCCCTCCTACGAGCAGTACTTC. Translated: CASSLNRTPSYEQYF. The whole variable domain, filled in from reference TRBV7-4 and TRBJ2-7, reads GAGVSQSPRYKVAKRGRDVALRCDSISGHVTLYWYRQTLGQGSEVLTYSQSDAQRDKSGRPSGRFSAERPERSVSTLKIQRTEQGDSAVYLCASSLNRTPSYEQYFGPGTRLTVT.

The chain is built from TRBV25-1 and TRBJ1-2; D not certain. The CDR3 is made up of 13 amino acids. V lost 6 bases and J lost 7, with 15 bases in between. Per the germline V gene, CDR1 is MGHDK and CDR2 is SYGVNS. CDR3: CASRRGSGRGYTF. In DNA form, the CDR3 reads TGTGCCAGCAGGCGGGGTTCAGGCCGTGGCTACACCTTC.

As to this clone: The identical CDR3 is also encoded by other nucleotide sequences in the sample. V and J are TRBV5-1 and TRBJ1-2, with unresolved D. The CDR3 runs 14 residues. Between the trimmed V and J ends, which lost 0 bases and 0 bases, there was a span of 6 bases. The germline gives CDR1 SGHRS, CDR2 YFSETQ. This CDR3 is CASSLGQSNYGYTF. The CDR3 bases are TGCGCCAGCAGCTTGGGTCAGTCTAACTATGGCTACACCTTC.

J is TRBJ1-1 and V is TRBV10-3, with D perhaps TRBD1 (6 bases). CDR3 length: 15 residues. CDR1 is ENHRY and CDR2 is SYGVKD in the germline V gene. Trimming took off 0 bases at V and 0 bases at J, with 8 bases between the two ends. The DNA for the CDR3 is TGTGCCATCAGTGAGTCGAGGGGGTTGAACACTGAAGCTTTCTTT. This encodes CAISESRGLNTEAFF.

This rearrangement joins TRBV7-2 to TRBJ1-5; D gene ambiguous. Germline loops: CDR1 SGHTA, CDR2 FQGNSA. Trimming took 1 base from V and 10 from J, leaving 8 bases between them. This CDR3 is 12 amino acids long. The CDR3 nucleotides read TGTGCCAGCAGCTTAGGTAACGCACCCCAGCATTTT. The encoded protein is CASSLGNAPQHF.

This sequence joins TRBV29-1 and TRBJ1-1; D not resolved. This CDR3 comprises 11 residues. Per the germline V gene, CDR1 is SQVTM and CDR2 is ANQGSEA. With 4 bases removed from V and 4 bases from J, the gap between germline ends came to 7 bases. The CDR3 spells CSVVRSTEAFF. DNA of the CDR3: TGCAGCGTTGTGCGGAGCACTGAAGCTTTCTTT.

The J gene is TRBJ2-3, the V gene TRBV4-1, with 13 bases lining up with TRBD2. Germline-derived CDR1 and CDR2 are MGHRA and YSYEKL. The CDR3 spans 18 residues. J gave up 4 bases and V 7 bases, and 14 bases lay outside the gene matches. Here the CDR3 DNA reads TGCGCCAGCAACCCACTCGGGACTAGCGGGATAGGCCCAGATACGCAGTATTTT. Protein: CASNPLGTSGIGPDTQYF.

The CDR3 loop is CASKTPNQPQHF. The CDR3 bases are TGTGCCAGCAAAACGCCCAATCAGCCCCAGCATTTT. The rearrangement links TRBV2 to TRBJ1-5; D not certain. CDR1 is SNHLY, CDR2 FYNNEI, per germline. The V and J ends lost 7 bases and 3 bases respectively, with 7 bases between them. This CDR3 region has 12 residues.

The sample holds one count of this clone. The rearrangement links TRBV1 to TRBJ1-1. TRBV1 is tagged as a pseudogene. The CDR3 is 16 amino acids. The CDR3: CTSSQAFWPGVTEAFF. CDR3 DNA: TGCACCAGCAGCCAAGCCTTCTGGCCGGGGGTCACTGAAGCTTTCTTT.

Comments on this clone: Distinct nucleotide sequences in the sample also encode this CDR3. The CDR3 DNA reads TGTGCCAGCAGTTACTCTAGCGGACCCTACGAGCAGTACTTC. Amino acid sequence: CASSYSSGPYEQYF. The gene calls are TRBV6-5 and TRBJ2-7; D may be TRBD2 (6 bases). This CDR3 is 14 amino acids long. Looked up from germline, CDR1 is MNHEY and CDR2 is SVGAGI. The V gene lost 0 bases and the J gene lost 2 bases, with 8 bases spanning the gap.

This clone appeared a few times. The same CDR3 arises from other DNA sequences in this sample as well. V gene TRBV5-1 combines with J gene TRBJ1-2, with no clear D. V lost 2 bases, J lost 3 bases, and 8 bases lay in between. CDR1 and CDR2 (germline): SGHRS, YFSETQ. CDR3 length: 13 amino acids. CDR3 loop: CASSFSGDYGYTF. CDR3 DNA sequence: TGCGCCAGCAGCTTTTCCGGGGACTATGGCTACACCTTC.

CDR3 amino acids: CASSPRRAGGTDTQYF. Written as DNA, the CDR3 is TGTGCCAGCAGTCCGCGGAGAGCGGGGGGCACAGATACGCAGTATTTT. This chain links TRBV28 with TRBJ2-3; TRBD2 matches 8 bases. The trim removed 5 bases at V and 1 base at J, leaving 8 bases unmatched. Germline V gene data show CDR1 as MDHEN and CDR2 as SYDVKM. CDR3 length: 16 residues. Drawing the rest from reference TRBV28 and TRBJ2-3, the complete variable domain is DVKVTQSSRYLVKRTGEKVFLECVQDMDHENMFWYRQDPGLGLRLIYFSYDVKMKEKGDIPEGYSVSREKKERFSLILESASTNQTSMYLCASSPRRAGGTDTQYFGPGTRLTVL.

The chain employs TRBV2 and TRBJ1-4; D gene uncertain. The CDR3 runs 14 residues. Trimming stripped 6 bases from V and 2 bases from J, with 10 bases between. Germline-derived CDR1 and CDR2 are SNHLY and FYNNEI. The CDR3 region has the DNA TGTGCCAGCAGGTTGGGCCAGACTAATGAAAAACTGTTTTTT. It translates to CASRLGQTNEKLFF. Together with reference TRBV2 and TRBJ1-4, the CDR3 gives the full variable domain: EPEVTQTPSHQVTQMGQEVILRCVPISNHLYFYWYRQILGQKVEFLVSFYNNEISEKSEIFDDQFSVERPDGSNFTLKIRSTKLEDSAMYFCASRLGQTNEKLFFGSGTQLSVL.

This clone was seen just once. The rearrangement uses TRBV7-8 and TRBJ1-6; perhaps TRBD1 as D (6 bases). V was trimmed by 2 bases and J by 6 bases, leaving 20 bases between them. The CDR3 spans 18 residues. Per the germline V gene, CDR1 is SGHVS and CDR2 is FQNEAQ. The CDR3 protein is CASSLRGPGQPLNSPLHF. The CDR3 nucleotides read TGTGCCAGCAGCTTACGCGGTCCTGGACAGCCCCTTAATTCACCCCTCCACTTT.

The chain has TRBV29-1 and TRBJ1-1, with D perhaps matching TRBD1 (6 bases). V was shortened by 7 bases and J by 6 bases, with 24 bases between the two germline ends. Per germline, CDR1 SQVTM and CDR2 ANQGSEA. The CDR3 contains 15 residues. CDR3 sequence (DNA): TGCAGCGCCGCCCTGGGTGGGGGCCCTGGAGCTGAAGCTTTCTTT. This translates into CSAALGGGPGAEAFF.

The CDR3 DNA sequence: TGTGCCTGGAGTTGGTCCCCACAGGAGACCCAGTACTTC. It yields the protein CAWSWSPQETQYF. The chain links TRBV30 to TRBJ2-5; D unclear. The CDR3 consists of 13 residues. V gave up 2 bases and J gave up 5 bases, with 12 bases separating them. Per the germline V gene, CDR1 is GTSNPN and CDR2 is SVGIG (reference sequence).

This clone was observed once. The V and J genes are TRBV5-6 and TRBJ1-4; D remains ambiguous. The V gene lost 1 base and the J gene lost 0 bases, with 10 bases spanning the gap. Germline-derived CDR1 and CDR2 are SGHDT and YYEEEE. The CDR3 spans 16 residues. CDR3 in amino acids: CASSLPGDATNEKLFF. The CDR3 DNA reads TGTGCCAGCAGCTTGCCCGGGGATGCAACTAATGAAAAACTGTTTTTT. Using reference TRBV5-6 and TRBJ1-4 for the parts outside the CDR3, the full variable domain is DAGVTQSPTHLIKTRGQQVTLRCSPKSGHDTVSWYQQALGQGPQFIFQYYEEEERQRGNFPDRFSGHQFPNYSSELNVNALLLGDSALYLCASSLPGDATNEKLFFGSGTQLSVL.

The V and J genes are TRBV5-1 and TRBJ2-6, with TRBD1 matching over 8 bases. The germline CDR1 and CDR2 sequences are SGHRS and YFSETQ. The CDR3 is 19 amino acids. V lost 4 bases to trimming and J lost 1 base; unmatched junction nucleotides: 13. CDR3 in DNA: TGCGCCAGCAGCGTCCAGGGGGCTACCGTTGGTTCTGGGGCCAACGTCCTGACTTTC. Translated: CASSVQGATVGSGANVLTF.

The rearrangement joins TRBV28 to TRBJ1-5; D not certain. The CDR3 is made up of 9 amino acids. CDR1 and CDR2 from the germline V gene are MDHEN and SYDVKM. Trimming stripped 11 bases from V and 7 bases from J, with 6 bases between. The DNA of the CDR3 is TGTGCCCCAGGACAGCCCCAGCATTTT. It yields the protein CAPGQPQHF.

The rearrangement joins TRBV5-4 to TRBJ2-3; perhaps TRBD2 as D (6 bases). Germline CDR1 SGHNT, CDR2 YYREEE (reference sequence). Trimming removed 0 bases at V and 7 bases at J, with 18 bases between. This CDR3 region has 16 residues. The CDR3 region is CASSLGGTASTNTQYF. CDR3 bases: TGTGCCAGCAGCTTGGGGGGGACTGCGTCTACGAATACGCAGTATTTT.

The V and J genes are TRBV5-8 and TRBJ1-6; D might be TRBD1 (5 bases). The CDR3 sequence is 16 residues long. V dropped 0 bases and J dropped 7 bases, with 14 bases sitting between them. Germline CDR1 and CDR2: SGHTS and YDEGEE. The CDR3 region is CASSLESYAGNSPLHF. The CDR3 DNA sequence: TGTGCCAGCAGCTTGGAAAGTTACGCAGGGAATTCACCCCTCCACTTT.

The chain is built from TRBV28 and TRBJ1-5; 7 nucleotides align to TRBD1. The CDR3 sequence is 18 residues long. V dropped 1 base and J dropped 6; count of bases not matched to a gene: 15. CDR1 MDHEN and CDR2 SYDVKM come from the germline V gene. CDR3 sequence: CASSLLEPGQLGAQPQHF. Written as DNA, the CDR3 is TGTGCCAGCAGTTTATTAGAACCGGGACAGTTGGGGGCTCAGCCCCAGCATTTT.

The rearrangement links TRBV6-1 to TRBJ1-1; possible D gene TRBD1, 5 bases. The CDR3 sequence is 15 residues long. V lost 2 bases and J 7 bases, leaving 17 bases between the germline ends. Germline assignment: CDR1 MNHNS and CDR2 SASEGT. CDR3 region: CASSENWGWQFEAFF. The CDR3 region has the DNA TGTGCCAGCAGTGAAAATTGGGGGTGGCAGTTTGAAGCTTTCTTT.

This clone was seen a single time. The chain employs TRBV5-1 and TRBJ2-7; D tentatively fits TRBD1 or TRBD2 (5 bases each). Deletions cut 7 bases from V and 2 bases from J, with 13 bases between. The CDR3 is 13 amino acids. CDR1 and CDR2 (germline): SGHRS, YFSETQ. The CDR3 here is CASRRVGAYEQYF. The CDR3, as DNA: TGCGCCAGCCGACGTGTGGGGGCCTACGAGCAGTACTTC.

In its sample, this clone was seen once. This chain connects TRBV6-1 to TRBJ1-6; D is unresolved. V lost 2 bases to trimming and J lost 5 bases, with 7 bases between them. The V gene's germline CDR1 is MNHNS and CDR2 SASEGT. The CDR3 is 14 residues long. The CDR3 spells CASSEPGDNSPLHF. The CDR3 nucleotides are TGTGCCAGCAGTGAACCGGGCGATAATTCACCCCTCCACTTT.

The chain links TRBV10-3 to TRBJ2-1; 13 positions match TRBD2. The CDR3 has 17 residues. Trimming took 3 bases from V and 5 from J; bases not matched to a gene: 7. CDR1 ENHRY and CDR2 SYGVKD come from the germline V gene. CDR3 coding DNA: TGTGCCATCAGTGACCCGAGGACTAGCGGGAGCGACAATGAGCAGTTCTTC. Translation: CAISDPRTSGSDNEQFF.

The chain joins TRBV18 to TRBJ2-1; 8 bases map to TRBD1. CDR3 length equals 16 residues. V lost 3 bases, J lost 9 bases, and 13 bases stayed unmatched. Germline values: CDR1 KGHSH, CDR2 LQKENI. CDR3 protein: CASSPDRVYSYVEQFF. The CDR3 coding sequence is TGTGCCAGCTCACCGGACAGGGTTTACTCCTATGTTGAGCAGTTCTTC.

This clone was seen only once. The CDR3 coding sequence is TGTGCCTGGAGTGGACACAAAAAAATTGGCCAAGAGACCCAGTACTTC. Translated, it gives CAWSGHKKIGQETQYF. The gene calls are TRBV30 and TRBJ2-5; no clear D gene. Trimming pared 1 base from V and 1 base from J, leaving 16 bases between. Looked up from germline, CDR1 is GTSNPN and CDR2 is SVGIG (reference sequence). The CDR3 consists of 16 residues. The full variable domain, rest sourced from reference TRBV30 and TRBJ2-5, is SQTIHQWPATLVQPVGSPLSLECTVEGTSNPNLYWYRQAAGRGLQLLFYSVGIGQISSEVPQNLSASRPQDRQFILSSKKLLLSDSGFYLCAWSGHKKIGQETQYFGPGTRLLVL.

This clone was counted a single time. In nucleotides, the CDR3 is TGTGCCACCAGCAGAGATTCCGGTCAGAACTATGGCTACACCTTC. This translates into CATSRDSGQNYGYTF. The chain employs TRBV15 and TRBJ1-2; D is uncertain. This CDR3 spans 15 amino acids. Germline V gene data show CDR1 as LNHNV and CDR2 as YYDKDF (reference sequence). Trimming removed 0 bases at V and 2 bases at J, with 10 bases between.